This TCR beta chain was identified during a study of cytomegalovirus exposure and HLA in healthy donors. Study results and limitations: A link between a missense DCLRE1C variant and TCR beta V- and J-gene trimming emerged from a later analysis.

For this clone: Antigen: not known.

The CDR3 is made up of 16 amino acids. Germline lookup yields CDR1 SEHNR and CDR2 FQNEAQ (reference sequence). After removal of 2 bases from V and 3 bases from J, the junction contained 7 bases not matched to a gene. The PCR used 60 Vbeta and 13 Jbeta primers. In the authors' workflow: Some 10 million of 75 million to 85 million unique TCR beta chains were shared, per a later count. Here immunoSEQ multiplex PCR was the method, and the copy in TCRdb shows in-frame clones only, minus some. V and J calls and clone size are as listed in that table; D and trimming were resolved from the DNA. The sample has roughly 130,000 clones, roughly 71% seen once.

The sequence was collected from a woman aged 50 to 65 in good health and CMV-seropositive. The chain uses TRBV7-9 and TRBJ1-3, with 7 bases fitting TRBD1. Sample: PBMCs. The CDR3 here is CASSLPTGERGNTIYF. The CDR3, as DNA: TGTGCCAGCAGCTTACCCACAGGGGAGCGTGGAAACACCATATATTTT. The variable domain in full, completed from reference TRBV7-9 and TRBJ1-3, reads DTGVSQNPRHKITKRGQNVTFRCDPISEHNRLYWYRQTLGQGPEFLTYFQNEAQLEKSRLLSDRFSAERPKGSFSTLEIQRTEQGDSAMYLCASSLPTGERGNTIYFGEGSWLTVV.